In its sample, the clone carrying this TCR beta chain was seen many times. Assay used: immunoSEQ multiplex PCR; TCRdb lists only in-frame clones, some missing. Altogether about 38,000 clones were found in the sample, and no singletons occur. This entry comes from a study of T cells after posttransplantation cyclophosphamide. CDR3 length: 15 amino acids. Germline CDR1 is ENHRY and CDR2 is SYGVKD. The junction had 5 bases not matched to a gene; V was cut back by 3 bases and J by 5 bases. The chain combines TRBV10-3 with TRBJ2-1; 9 bases are shared with TRBD2. Sequenced: PBMCs. This receptor was taken from a man aged 50 to 60 in good health, CMV-negative, and a related stem cell transplant donor. CDR3 coding DNA: TGTGCCATCAGTGACGCTTTAGCGGGGGACAATGAGCAGTTCTTC. This translates into CAISDALAGDNEQFF.